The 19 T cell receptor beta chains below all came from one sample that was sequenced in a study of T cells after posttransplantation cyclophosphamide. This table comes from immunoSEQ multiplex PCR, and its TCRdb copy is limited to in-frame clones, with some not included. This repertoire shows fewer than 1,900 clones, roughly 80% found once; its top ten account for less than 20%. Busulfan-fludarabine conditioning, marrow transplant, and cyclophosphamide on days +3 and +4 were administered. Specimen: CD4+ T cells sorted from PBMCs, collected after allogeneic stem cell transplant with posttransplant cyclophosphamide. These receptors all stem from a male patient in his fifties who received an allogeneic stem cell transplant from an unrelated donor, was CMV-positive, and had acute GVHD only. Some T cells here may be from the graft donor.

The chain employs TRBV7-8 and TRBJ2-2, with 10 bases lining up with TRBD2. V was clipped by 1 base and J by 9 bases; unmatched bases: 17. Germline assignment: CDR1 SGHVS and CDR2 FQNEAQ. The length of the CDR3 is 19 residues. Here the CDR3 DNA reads TGTGCCAGCAGCTTAGGGCCCCTAGCGGGAGAGAGACTTTGGAGGGAGCTGTTTTTT. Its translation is CASSLGPLAGERLWRELFF.

The CDR3 DNA reads as TGTGCCACCAGAAGACCGGGACAGGGTTTTTACGAGCAGTACTTC. Amino acids: CATRRPGQGFYEQYF. This sequence joins TRBV15 and TRBJ2-7, with TRBD1 matching over 9 bases. CDR1 and CDR2 from the germline V gene are LNHNV and YYDKDF (reference sequence). The CDR3 consists of 15 residues. The V segment lost 6 bases and the J segment 4 bases; nucleotides outside the gene matches: 10.

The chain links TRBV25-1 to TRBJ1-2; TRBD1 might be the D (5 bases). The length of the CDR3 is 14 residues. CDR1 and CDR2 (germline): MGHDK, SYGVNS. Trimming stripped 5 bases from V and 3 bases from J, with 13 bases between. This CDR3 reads CASSSLRADYGYTF. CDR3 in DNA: TGTGCCAGCAGTTCCCTCAGGGCGGACTATGGCTACACCTTC.

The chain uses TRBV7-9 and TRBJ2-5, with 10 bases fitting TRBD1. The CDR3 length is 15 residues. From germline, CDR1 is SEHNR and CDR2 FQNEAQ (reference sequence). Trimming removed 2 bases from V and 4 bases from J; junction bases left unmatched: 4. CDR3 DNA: TGTGCCAGCAGCTTAATGGGACAGGGGACAGAGACCCAGTACTTC. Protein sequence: CASSLMGQGTETQYF.

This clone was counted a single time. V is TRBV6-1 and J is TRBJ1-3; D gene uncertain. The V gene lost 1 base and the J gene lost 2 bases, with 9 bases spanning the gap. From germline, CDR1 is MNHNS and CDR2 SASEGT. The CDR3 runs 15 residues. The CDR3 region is CASSEGGGAGNTIYF. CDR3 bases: TGTGCCAGCAGTGAAGGAGGCGGGGCTGGAAACACCATATATTTT.

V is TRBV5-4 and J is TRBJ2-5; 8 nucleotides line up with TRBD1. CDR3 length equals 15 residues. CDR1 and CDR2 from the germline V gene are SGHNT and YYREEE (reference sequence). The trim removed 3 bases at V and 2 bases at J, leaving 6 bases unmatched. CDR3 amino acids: CASSSGGGSQETQYF. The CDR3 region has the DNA TGTGCCAGCAGCTCAGGGGGCGGCTCACAAGAGACCCAGTACTTC.

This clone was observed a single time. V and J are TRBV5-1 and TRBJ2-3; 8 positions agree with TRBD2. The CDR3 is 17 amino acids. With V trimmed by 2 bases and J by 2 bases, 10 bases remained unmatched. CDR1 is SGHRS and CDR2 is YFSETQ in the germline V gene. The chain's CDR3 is CASSFGGRGAFTDTQYF. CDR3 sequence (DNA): TGCGCCAGCAGCTTCGGGGGGCGGGGGGCATTCACAGATACGCAGTATTTT.

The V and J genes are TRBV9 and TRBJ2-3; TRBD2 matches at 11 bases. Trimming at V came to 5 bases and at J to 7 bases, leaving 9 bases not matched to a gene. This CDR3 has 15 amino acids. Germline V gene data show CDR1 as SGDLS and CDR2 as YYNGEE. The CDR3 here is CASSPVAGGVYTQYF. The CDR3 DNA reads TGTGCCAGCAGTCCCGTAGCGGGAGGGGTGTATACGCAGTATTTT.

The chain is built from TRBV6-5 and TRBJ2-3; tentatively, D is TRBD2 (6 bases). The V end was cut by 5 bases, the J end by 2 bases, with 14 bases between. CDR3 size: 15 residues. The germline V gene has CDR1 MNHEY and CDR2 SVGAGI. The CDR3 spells CASSPPGLITDTQYF. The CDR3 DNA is TGTGCCAGCAGTCCTCCGGGACTGATCACAGATACGCAGTATTTT.

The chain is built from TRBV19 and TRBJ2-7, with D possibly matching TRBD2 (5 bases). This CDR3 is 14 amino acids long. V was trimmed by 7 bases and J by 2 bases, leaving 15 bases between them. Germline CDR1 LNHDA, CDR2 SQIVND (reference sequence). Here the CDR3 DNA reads TGTGCCAGTAACCCGGGGAGCGGCCCCTACGAGCAGTACTTC. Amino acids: CASNPGSGPYEQYF.

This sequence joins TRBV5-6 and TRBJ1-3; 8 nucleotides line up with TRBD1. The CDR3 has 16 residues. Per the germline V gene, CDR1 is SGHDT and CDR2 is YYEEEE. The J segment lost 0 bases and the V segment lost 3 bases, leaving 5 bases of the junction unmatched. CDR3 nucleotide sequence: TGTGCCAGCAGCTCAGGACAGGGACCCTCTGGAAACACCATATATTTT. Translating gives CASSSGQGPSGNTIYF.

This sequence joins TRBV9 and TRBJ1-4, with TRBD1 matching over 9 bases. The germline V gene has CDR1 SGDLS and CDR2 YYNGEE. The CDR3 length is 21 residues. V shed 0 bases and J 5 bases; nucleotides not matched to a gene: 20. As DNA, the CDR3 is TGTGCCAGCAGCGTAGCACCCTTGACAGGGGGGGTAGGAGACCAAAATGAAAAACTGTTTTTT. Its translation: CASSVAPLTGGVGDQNEKLFF.

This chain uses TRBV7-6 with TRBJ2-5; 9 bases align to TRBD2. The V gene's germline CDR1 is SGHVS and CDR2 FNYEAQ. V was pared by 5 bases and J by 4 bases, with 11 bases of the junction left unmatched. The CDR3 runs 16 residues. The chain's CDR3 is CASSPRGSGGGETQYF. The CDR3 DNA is TGTGCCAGCAGCCCGCGGGGTAGCGGGGGAGGAGAGACCCAGTACTTC.

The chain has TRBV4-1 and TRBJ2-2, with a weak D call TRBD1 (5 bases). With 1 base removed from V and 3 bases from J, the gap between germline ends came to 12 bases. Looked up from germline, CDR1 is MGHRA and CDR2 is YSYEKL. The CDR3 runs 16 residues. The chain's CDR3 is CASSQVLDTHTGELFF. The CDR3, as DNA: TGCGCCAGCAGCCAAGTCTTGGACACACACACCGGGGAGCTGTTTTTT.

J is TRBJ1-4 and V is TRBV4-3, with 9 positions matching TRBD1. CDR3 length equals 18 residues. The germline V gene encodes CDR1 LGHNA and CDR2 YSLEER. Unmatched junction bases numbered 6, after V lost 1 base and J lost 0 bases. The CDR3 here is CASSQGTGDFSTNEKLFF. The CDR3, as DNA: TGCGCCAGCAGCCAAGGGACAGGGGACTTCTCAACTAATGAAAAACTGTTTTTT.

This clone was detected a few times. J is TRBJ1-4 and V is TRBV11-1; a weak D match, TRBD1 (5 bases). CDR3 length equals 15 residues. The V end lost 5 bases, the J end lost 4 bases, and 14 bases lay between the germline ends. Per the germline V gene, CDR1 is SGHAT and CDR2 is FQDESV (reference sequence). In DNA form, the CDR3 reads TGTGCCAGCAGCCCCATGACGGACAATAATGAAAAACTGTTTTTT. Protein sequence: CASSPMTDNNEKLFF.

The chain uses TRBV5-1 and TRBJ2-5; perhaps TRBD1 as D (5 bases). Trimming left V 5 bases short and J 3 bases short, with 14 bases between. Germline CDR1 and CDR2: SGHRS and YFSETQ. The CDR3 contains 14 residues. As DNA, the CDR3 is TGCGCCAGCAGAGGACGGGTAGGGGAAGAGACCCAGTACTTC. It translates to CASRGRVGEETQYF.

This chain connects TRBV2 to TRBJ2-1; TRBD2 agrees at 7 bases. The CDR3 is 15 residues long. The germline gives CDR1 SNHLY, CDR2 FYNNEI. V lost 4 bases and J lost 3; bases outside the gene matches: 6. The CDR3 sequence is CASSASRELYNEQFF. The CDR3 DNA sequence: TGTGCCAGCAGTGCATCGCGGGAGCTCTACAATGAGCAGTTCTTC.

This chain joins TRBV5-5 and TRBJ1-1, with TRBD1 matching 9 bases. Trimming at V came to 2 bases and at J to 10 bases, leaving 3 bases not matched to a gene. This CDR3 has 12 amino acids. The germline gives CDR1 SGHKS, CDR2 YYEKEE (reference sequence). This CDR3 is CASSLEGQGAFF. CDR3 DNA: TGTGCCAGCAGCTTAGAGGGACAGGGAGCTTTCTTT.